This T cell receptor (beta chain) was sequenced in a study of cytomegalovirus exposure and HLA in healthy donors. Study-level information: A data release that came early held approximately 85 million unique TCRs from HLA-typed donors.

The PCR was carried out with 60 Vbeta primers and 13 Jbeta primers. Methods used by the authors: Later analysis identified approximately 88 million unique TCR beta chains, about 10 million shared. Only in-frame clones appear in the TCRdb table, and some are missing; sequencing was by immunoSEQ multiplex PCR. V, J and clone size reflect that table, while D and trimming were determined from the DNA. The data show about 90,000 clones, about 67% seen once. Comments on this clone: Antigen unknown.

Germline V gene sequence: CDR1 SGDLS, CDR2 YYNGEE. The V end was cut by 4 bases, the J end by 3 bases, with 17 bases between. This CDR3 spans 15 amino acids. Study conclusions and caveats: A later analysis, which compared TCR beta chains of equal frequency, found the HLA-associated ones more clonally expanded. Indistinguishable V segments such as TRBV6-2 and TRBV6-3 were excluded.

The sequenced material came from PBMCs. V gene TRBV9 combines with J gene TRBJ2-7; tentative D call: TRBD2 (6 bases). The TCR sequence derives from a man under 40 in good health and CMV-seronegative. Here the CDR3 reads CASSHGSGVLYEQYF. CDR3 nucleotide sequence: TGTGCCAGCAGCCACGGGTCGGGAGTACTCTACGAGCAGTACTTC.